The 15 T cell receptor beta chains below were found in one sample sequenced in a study of spatial heterogeneity in lung cancer. Time point denoted: sample taken at primary tumor resection. TCRdb re-called the 5' RACE reads with MiXCR, one entry per CDR3 protein. The sample holds 3,500 or so distinct CDR3 sequences, roughly 2.9% seen once. The sequenced sample was normal lung tissue next to the tumor, obtained at surgery. The receptors shown here come from a female donor with early-stage non-small cell lung cancer.

This clonotype was counted many times. This chain joins TRBV10-3 and TRBJ2-1; possibly TRBD2 for D (5 bases). This CDR3 is 14 amino acids long. CDR1 ENHRY and CDR2 SYGVKD come from the germline V gene. The V end lost 2 bases, the J end lost 7 bases, and 12 bases lay between the germline ends. The CDR3: CAISEHGKSNEQFF. CDR3 coding DNA: TGTGCCATCAGTGAGCACGGGAAAAGTAATGAGCAGTTCTTC.

By share, this clonotype counts as medium-sized (0.01 to 0.1%). The chain carries TRBV29-1 and TRBJ1-1, with D maybe TRBD1 (6 bases). The ends were cut back, 1 base at V and 2 bases at J, with 11 bases in the middle. The CDR3 contains 14 residues. Per the germline V gene, CDR1 is SQVTM and CDR2 is ANQGSEA. Written as DNA, the CDR3 is TGCAGCGTTGAAGTAGGGGGGGCTAACACTGAAGCTTTCTTT. This translates into CSVEVGGANTEAFF.

By proportion, this clonotype is large. The chain is built from TRBV6-2 or TRBV6-3 and TRBJ1-5; the match to TRBD1 covers 8 bases. Germline trimming cut 0 bases from V and 4 bases from J; bases unmatched to any gene: 5. This CDR3 comprises 16 residues. Germline V gives CDR1 MNHEY, CDR2 SVGEGT. CDR3 nucleotides: TGTGCCAGCAGTTACTCAAGGACAGGGATGAATCAGCCCCAGCATTTT. It specifies CASSYSRTGMNQPQHF.

This clonotype was recorded at least ten times. V is TRBV19 and J is TRBJ2-2; D is tentatively TRBD1 or TRBD2 (5 bases each). With 5 bases removed from V and 11 bases from J, the gap between germline ends came to 18 bases. The germline gives CDR1 LNHDA, CDR2 SQIVND (reference sequence). The CDR3 has 14 residues. The CDR3 region is CASSHIGSWGELFF. In DNA form, the CDR3 reads TGTGCCAGTAGTCATATTGGGAGCTGGGGCGAGCTGTTTTTT. The whole variable domain, filled in from reference TRBV19 and TRBJ2-2, reads DGGITQSPKYLFRKEGQNVTLSCEQNLNHDAMYWYRQDPGQGLRLIYYSQIVNDFQKGDIAEGYSVSREKKESFPLTVTSAQKNPTAFYLCASSHIGSWGELFFGEGSRLTVL.

This clonotype is medium-sized within its sample. This chain connects TRBV6-5 to TRBJ2-5, with D possibly being TRBD1 (5 bases). Germline V lookup: CDR1 MNHEY, CDR2 SVGAGI. The CDR3 loop spans 15 amino acids. Deletions cut 2 bases from V and 4 bases from J, with 14 bases between. As DNA, the CDR3 is TGTGCCAGCAGTTACACGACAGTCCCCGGAGAGACCCAGTACTTC. Translated: CASSYTTVPGETQYF.

This clonotype ranks as medium-sized. The chain has TRBV28 and TRBJ2-7; no reliable D call. The V and J ends lost 1 base and 3 bases respectively, with 7 bases between them. The germline gives CDR1 MDHEN, CDR2 SYDVKM. The CDR3 consists of 13 residues. The CDR3 sequence: CASSLSVVYEQYF. The CDR3 nucleotides read TGTGCCAGCAGTTTATCCGTGGTCTACGAGCAGTACTTC.

By frequency in the sample, this clonotype is medium-sized. The rearrangement links TRBV20-1 to TRBJ2-1; maybe TRBD1 (5 bases). V was clipped by 6 bases and J by 7 bases, with 10 bases between them. CDR3 size: 11 residues. The germline gives CDR1 DFQATT, CDR2 SNEGSKA (reference sequence). The CDR3: CSALRVNEQFF. In nucleotides, the CDR3 is TGCAGTGCCCTCAGGGTTAATGAGCAGTTCTTC.

In this sample, this clonotype is medium-sized. The rearrangement uses TRBV6-2 or TRBV6-3 and TRBJ1-6; D might be TRBD1 (5 bases). From germline, CDR1 is MNHEY and CDR2 SVGEGT. This CDR3 spans 16 amino acids. V lost 6 bases and J lost 4, with 16 bases in between. The CDR3 region is CASSHGTAAYNSPLHF. CDR3 DNA: TGTGCCAGCAGCCACGGGACGGCGGCGTATAATTCACCCCTCCACTTT.

This clonotype is categorized as medium-sized. The chain recombines TRBV12-3 or TRBV12-4 with TRBJ1-1; 8 bases align to TRBD1. V lost 5 bases, J lost 4 bases, and 3 bases stayed unmatched. The CDR3 spans 13 residues. The DNA for the CDR3 is TGTGCCAGCAGTCGACAGGGGAGCACTGAAGCTTTCTTT. It encodes CASSRQGSTEAFF.

This clonotype has at least ten counts. This chain uses TRBV18 with TRBJ2-6; D is perhaps TRBD2 (6 bases). With 9 bases removed from V and 2 bases from J, the gap between germline ends came to 11 bases. The length of the CDR3 is 14 residues. Germline V gene sequence: CDR1 KGHSH, CDR2 LQKENI. The CDR3 DNA reads as TGTGCCAGTGCCTCGGGGGCTGGGGCCAACGTCCTGACTTTC. It encodes CASASGAGANVLTF.

In its sample, this clonotype is medium-sized. V is TRBV20-1 and J is TRBJ2-1, with 8 bases lining up with TRBD1. The V and J ends lost 6 bases and 6 bases, in that order; junction bases with no gene match: 19. This CDR3 has 17 residues. Germline CDR1 reads DFQATT; CDR2 reads SNEGSKA (reference sequence). The CDR3 bases are TGCAGTGCCCGAATCCTAGGGGGGACAGGAGCTTCCAATGAGCAGTTCTTC. Amino acids: CSARILGGTGASNEQFF.

This clonotype occurred many times. The gene calls are TRBV5-6 and TRBJ1-5; D is undetermined. Germline values: CDR1 SGHDT, CDR2 YYEEEE. V was trimmed by 4 bases and J by 0 bases, leaving 14 bases between them. The CDR3 extends over 16 amino acids. Here the CDR3 DNA reads TGTGCCAGCAGCACCCGGGCGGGTTTTAGCAATCAGCCCCAGCATTTT. Translating it yields CASSTRAGFSNQPQHF.

Ten or more counts support this clonotype. V and J are TRBV12-3 or TRBV12-4 and TRBJ1-1; D is unclear. Trimming took off 6 bases at V and 9 bases at J, with 17 bases between the two ends. CDR3 length: 13 residues. CDR3 DNA sequence: TGTGCCAGCAGCCCCGGCGGTGACGTAAAAGCTTTCTTT. Protein: CASSPGGDVKAFF.

This clonotype was counted ten times or more. J is TRBJ2-5 and V is TRBV7-2; 10 nucleotides align to TRBD2. Germline V CDR1 and CDR2: SGHTA, FQGNSA. V gave up 8 bases and J gave up 2 bases; unmatched junction bases: 8. This CDR3 region has 15 residues. CDR3 sequence reads: CASGRSGGGQETQYF. Written as DNA, the CDR3 is TGTGCCAGCGGGCGAAGCGGGGGGGGTCAAGAGACCCAGTACTTC.

By sample fraction, this clonotype is large (0.1 to 1%). The CDR3 sequence: CASSLREAGNTIYF. As DNA, the CDR3 is TGTGCCAGCAGCTTGAGGGAGGCTGGAAACACCATATATTTT. The gene calls are TRBV7-9 and TRBJ1-3, with D hard to call. Per the germline V gene, CDR1 is SEHNR and CDR2 is FQNEAQ (reference sequence). V was shortened by 3 bases and J by 2 bases, with 8 bases between the two germline ends. The CDR3 contains 14 residues.